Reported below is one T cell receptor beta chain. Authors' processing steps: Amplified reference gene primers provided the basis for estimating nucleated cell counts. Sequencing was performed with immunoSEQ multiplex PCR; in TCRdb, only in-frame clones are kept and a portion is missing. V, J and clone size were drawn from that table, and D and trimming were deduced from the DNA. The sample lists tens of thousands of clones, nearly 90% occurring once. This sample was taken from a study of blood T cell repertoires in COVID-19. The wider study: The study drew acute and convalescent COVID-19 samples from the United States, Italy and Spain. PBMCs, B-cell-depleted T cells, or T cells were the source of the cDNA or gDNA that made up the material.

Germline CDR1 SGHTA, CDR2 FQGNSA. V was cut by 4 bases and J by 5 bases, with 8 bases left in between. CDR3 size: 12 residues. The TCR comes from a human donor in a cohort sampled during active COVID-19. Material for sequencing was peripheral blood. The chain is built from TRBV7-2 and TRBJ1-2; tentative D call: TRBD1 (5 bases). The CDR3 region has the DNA TGTGCCAGCAGCTCCACAGGTTATGGCTACACCTTC. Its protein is CASSSTGYGYTF. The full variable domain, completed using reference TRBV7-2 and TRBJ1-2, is GAGVSQSPSNKVTEKGKDVELRCDPISGHTALYWYRQSLGQGLEFLIYFQGNSAPDKSGLPSDRFSAERTGGSVSTLTIQRTQQEDSAVYLCASSSTGYGYTFGSGTRLTVV.